The rows below give T cell receptor beta chains drawn from one sample of a study of control samples from healthy donors and cancer patients. Produced via immunoSEQ multiplex PCR; TCRdb's table is partial and in-frame only. Here the sample spans 350,000 to 450,000 clones, roughly 90% being singletons. Sequencing used PBMCs. The receptor source for this set is a man aged 35-49 years with head and neck cancer. Each CDR3 is given with its conserved first and last residue. The D gene is left open where the match is weak. A clone size is listed for some rows: how often the clone was seen (once, few, many), or a class if it is expanded.

TRBV6-5	-	TRBD1	TRBJ1-2	15	CASSLDRGPSWGYTF	TGTGCCAGCAGTCTCGACAGGGGGCCTTCTTGGGGCTACACCTTC
TRBV9	-	-	TRBJ1-2	13	CASSVLATGGYTF	TGTGCCAGCAGCGTATTGGCTACCGGGGGCTACACCTTC
TRBV4-1	-	-	TRBJ1-2	12	CASSQVDRLYTF	TGCGCCAGCAGCCAAGTAGACAGGCTCTACACCTTC
TRBV28	-	TRBD1	TRBJ1-2	14	CASSQGGANYGYTF	TGTGCCAGTTCACAGGGGGGCGCTAACTATGGCTACACCTTC
TRBV10-1	once	-	TRBJ1-1	13	CASSGRLNTEAFF	TGCGCCAGCAGTGGACGGTTGAACACTGAAGCTTTCTTT
TRBV4-1	-	-	TRBJ1-2	14	CASSPPGSGGGYTF	TGCGCCAGCAGCCCGCCGGGGAGCGGAGGTGGCTACACCTTC
TRBV27	-	TRBD2	TRBJ2-1	14	CASSAGTSGTQQFF	TGTGCCAGCAGTGCCGGGACTAGCGGGACCCAGCAGTTCTTC
TRBV16	-	-	TRBJ1-5	13	CASSQGTSQPQHF	TGTGCCAGCAGCCAAGGGACATCTCAGCCCCAGCATTTT
TRBV7-2	-	-	TRBJ1-5	13	CASSYNSNQPQHF	TGTGCCAGCAGCTACAATAGCAATCAGCCCCAGCATTTT
TRBV30	-	-	TRBJ2-7	13	CAWSIQGGYEQYF	TGTGCCTGGAGTATCCAGGGGGGCTACGAGCAGTACTTC
TRBV7-2	-	-	TRBJ2-3	15	CASSLEQGSTDTQYF	TGTGCCAGCAGCTTGGAACAGGGAAGCACAGATACGCAGTATTTT